The 5 T cell receptor beta chains below come from one sample, sequenced in a study of monozygotic twins with cystic fibrosis. The repertoire was sequenced with immunoSEQ multiplex PCR; TCRdb's copy has only in-frame clones and lacks some. This sample has under 30,000 clones; about nine tenths occur once, and the top ten carry approximately 0.5%. The sequencing sample was made of blood. These receptors originate from a girl aged 2-15 years with cystic fibrosis.

This chain joins TRBV30 and TRBJ1-1, with TRBD1 matching over 7 bases. The CDR3 is made up of 14 amino acids. From germline, CDR1 is GTSNPN and CDR2 SVGIG (reference sequence). J was trimmed by 4 bases and V by 0 bases; bases with no gene match: 5. The CDR3: CAWSVGAGGTEAFF. The CDR3 DNA is TGTGCCTGGAGTGTAGGGGCAGGGGGCACTGAAGCTTTCTTT.

The chain uses TRBV7-2 and TRBJ1-2; D may be TRBD1 (5 bases). V lost 5 bases and J lost 6, with 19 bases in between. Looked up from germline, CDR1 is SGHTA and CDR2 is FQGNSA. The length of the CDR3 is 15 residues. CDR3: CASSTFGTWDHGYTF. The CDR3 bases are TGTGCCAGCAGCACCTTTGGGACGTGGGACCATGGCTACACCTTC.

J is TRBJ1-1 and V is TRBV11-2, with D maybe TRBD1 (6 bases). Germline-derived CDR1 and CDR2 are SGHAT and FQNNGV. This CDR3 region has 14 residues. With 5 bases removed from V and 4 bases from J, the gap between germline ends came to 14 bases. CDR3 in amino acids: CASSPRGGGTEAFF. The CDR3 DNA follows: TGTGCCAGCAGCCCGAGGGGGGGTGGCACTGAAGCTTTCTTT.

V is TRBV25-1 and J is TRBJ1-1; 7 positions match TRBD1. V shed 8 bases, J shed 3 bases, and the junction held 6 bases outside the gene matches. Germline-derived CDR1 and CDR2 are MGHDK and SYGVNS. The CDR3 has 13 amino acids. In DNA, the CDR3 is TGTGCCAGCCGAGGGGGCCTCTACACTGAAGCTTTCTTT. This codes for CASRGGLYTEAFF. Full variable domain (outside the CDR3, taken from reference TRBV25-1 and TRBJ1-1): EADIYQTPRYLVIGTGKKITLECSQTMGHDKMYWYQQDPGMELHLIHYSYGVNSTEKGDLSSESTVSRIRTEHFPLTLESARPSHTSQYLCASRGGLYTEAFFGQGTRLTVV.

The chain links TRBV5-1 to TRBJ1-5; D is possibly TRBD1 (5 bases). Germline V gene data show CDR1 as SGHRS and CDR2 as YFSETQ. V was trimmed by 2 bases and J by 3 bases, leaving 9 bases between them. The CDR3 sequence is 14 residues long. CDR3 nucleotides: TGCGCCAGCAGCTTTGGGGGTTTCAATCAGCCCCAGCATTTT. Its translation: CASSFGGFNQPQHF.